These T cell receptor beta chains were read from a single sample in a study of T cells in Graves' hyperthyroidism and ophthalmopathy. TCRdb analysed the multiplex PCR reads with MiXCR anew, one entry per CDR3 protein. Among about 840,000 distinct CDR3 sequences listed, roughly 40% were seen once. The sequenced sample was blood. The origin of the receptors is a man younger than 35 with Graves' hyperthyroidism. The CDR3 runs from the conserved cysteine through the conserved F or W. D genes are given only for firm matches. Some rows have no size entry. The others give once, few or many, or a class for an expanded clone.

j_call,clone_size,v_call,d_call,cdr3_nt,cdr3_aa
TRBJ1-2,-,TRBV25-1,-,TGTGCTAGAGGTTCGGGGAAAGGGAGCTATGGCTACACCTTC,CARGSGKGSYGYTF
TRBJ2-7,few,TRBV19,TRBD1,TGTGCCAGTAGTATGGTCTGGGGACAGGATTACGAGCAGTACTTC,CASSMVWGQDYEQYF
TRBJ2-3,once,TRBV10-3,-,TGTGCCATCAACCCTGGACTAAACACAGATACGCAGTATTTT,CAINPGLNTDTQYF
TRBJ1-5,-,TRBV19,TRBD1,TGTGCCAGTAGTATCTTGGACAGGGGGTATAGCAATCAGCCCCAGCATTTT,CASSILDRGYSNQPQHF
TRBJ2-7,many,TRBV7-6,-,TGTGCCAGCAGCTTAGCGGCAGGGAGGTCCTACGAGCAGTACTTC,CASSLAAGRSYEQYF
TRBJ2-3,-,TRBV7-9,-,TGTGCCAGCAGCTCCACCACCCCGGATACGCAGTATTTT,CASSSTTPDTQYF
TRBJ1-1,many,TRBV7-2,TRBD1,TGTGCCAGCAGCTTAGGGACAGGGAGGTGGACTGAAGCTTTCTTT,CASSLGTGRWTEAFF
TRBJ2-5,-,TRBV2,-,TGTGCCACCCGCCCGGGACAACAAGAGACCCAGTACTTC,CATRPGQQETQYF
TRBJ1-5,-,TRBV7-2,-,TGTGCCAGCAGCTCAGGGATCCATCAGCCCCAGCATTTT,CASSSGIHQPQHF
TRBJ1-2,few,TRBV5-8,TRBD1,TGTGCCAGCAGCTTGGGACAGGGAAGAAGTGGCTACACCTTC,CASSLGQGRSGYTF
TRBJ2-5,few,TRBV6-4,-,TGTGCCAGCAGTTACTCGAGGGGACCATCAGAGACCCAGTACTTC,CASSYSRGPSETQYF
TRBJ2-5,few,TRBV29-1,TRBD2,TGCAGCGTTGGGGGGGGACTAGCGGGAGAGACCCAGTACTTC,CSVGGGLAGETQYF
TRBJ2-2,many,TRBV29-1,-,TGCAGCGTTGTGGGCGGACTGAACACCGGGGAGCTGTTTTTT,CSVVGGLNTGELFF
TRBJ2-7,-,TRBV7-9,TRBD1,TGTGCCAGCATCCCGGGACAGGGGCCCTCCTACGAGCAGTACTTC,CASIPGQGPSYEQYF
TRBJ1-5,few,TRBV7-2,TRBD1,TGTGCCAGCAGTTCGGGACAGGGAATGGGTAATCAGCCCCAGCATTTT,CASSSGQGMGNQPQHF
TRBJ2-3,many,TRBV29-1,-,TGCAGCTCAGGGCAGGGGTACACAGATACGCAGTATTTT,CSSGQGYTDTQYF
TRBJ2-7,-,TRBV19,-,TGTGCCAGTAGTATCGGTGCCACACGAATCTCCTACGAGCAGTACTTC,CASSIGATRISYEQYF
TRBJ1-4,-,TRBV4-3,-,TGCGCCAGCAGCCAAGATTCGGGGGGCGTGGATGAAAAACTGTTTTTT,CASSQDSGGVDEKLFF
TRBJ1-1,many,TRBV5-1,TRBD1,TGCGCCAGCAGATACACAGGGGGCATCGCTGAAGCTTTCTTT,CASRYTGGIAEAFF
TRBJ1-2,many,TRBV9,-,TGTGCCAGCAGCGCCCGACAGGAAGGACTGGATGGCTACACCTTC,CASSARQEGLDGYTF
TRBJ2-5,-,TRBV5-1,-,TGCGCCAGCAGCTTTCCCATGGGGCTGGGAGAAGAGACCCAGTACTTC,CASSFPMGLGEETQYF
TRBJ2-7,-,TRBV5-6,-,TGTGCCAGCAGCTTGGCAGACCGCCACTACGAGCAGTACTTC,CASSLADRHYEQYF
TRBJ1-1,few,TRBV4-2,-,TGTGCCAGCAGTCCTGAGGAGGGTAACACTGAAGCTTTCTTT,CASSPEEGNTEAFF
TRBJ1-1,many,TRBV11-2,-,TGTGCCAGCAGCTTAGGGCGGAGAGAAGCTTTCTTT,CASSLGRREAFF
TRBJ1-6,-,TRBV9,-,TGCGCCAGCAGCCAAGATAAACCTTCACCCCTCCACTTT,CASSQDKPSPLHF
TRBJ1-5,few,TRBV12-5,-,TGTGCTAGTGGTTTGCCAGGTCAGCCCCAGCATTTT,CASGLPGQPQHF
TRBJ1-1,-,TRBV10-3,-,TGTGCCAGCAAAGGGAATTTCTACACTGAAGCTTTCTTT,CASKGNFYTEAFF